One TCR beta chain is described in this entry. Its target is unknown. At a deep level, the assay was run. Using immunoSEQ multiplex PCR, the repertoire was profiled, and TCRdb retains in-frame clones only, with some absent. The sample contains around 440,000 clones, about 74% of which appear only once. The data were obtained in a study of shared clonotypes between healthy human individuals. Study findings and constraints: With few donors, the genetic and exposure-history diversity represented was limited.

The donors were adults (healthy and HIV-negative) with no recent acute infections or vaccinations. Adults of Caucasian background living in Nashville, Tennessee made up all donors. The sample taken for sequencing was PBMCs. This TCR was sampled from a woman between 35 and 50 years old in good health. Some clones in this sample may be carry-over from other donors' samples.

DNA for the CDR3: TGTGCCAGCAGCTTAGAGGCCACCGGCGAGCAGTACTTC. It translates to CASSLEATGEQYF. This rearrangement joins TRBV11-3 to TRBJ2-7; D is unresolved. Germline V gives CDR1 SGHNT, CDR2 YENEEA. Trimming shortened V by 0 bases and J by 6 bases, and 9 bases separated the two germline ends. This CDR3 spans 13 amino acids.